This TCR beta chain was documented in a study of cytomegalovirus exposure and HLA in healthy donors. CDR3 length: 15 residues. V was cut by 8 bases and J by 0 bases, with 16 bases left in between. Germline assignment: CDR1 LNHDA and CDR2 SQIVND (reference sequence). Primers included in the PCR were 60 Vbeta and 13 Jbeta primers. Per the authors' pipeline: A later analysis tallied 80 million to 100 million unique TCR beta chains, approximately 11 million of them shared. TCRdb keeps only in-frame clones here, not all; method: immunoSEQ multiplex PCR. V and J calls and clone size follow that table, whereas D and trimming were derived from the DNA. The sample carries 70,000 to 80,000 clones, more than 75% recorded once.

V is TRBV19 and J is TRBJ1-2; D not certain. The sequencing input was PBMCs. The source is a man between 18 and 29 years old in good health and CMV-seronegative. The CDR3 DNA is TGTGCCAGTCGACACATAGGCAGCTCTAACTATGGCTACACCTTC. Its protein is CASRHIGSSNYGYTF.